The rows below give T cell receptor beta chains drawn from one sample of a study of blood T cell repertoires in COVID-19. Produced via immunoSEQ multiplex PCR; TCRdb's table is partial and in-frame only. The table has tens of thousands of clones, about 80% seen once; the top ten hold about 14%. Material for sequencing was peripheral blood. The receptors originated from a human donor in a cohort sampled during active COVID-19. Each CDR3 is given with its conserved first and last residue.

v_call	cdr3_length	cdr3_aa
TRBV2	13	CASNIDRSETQYF
TRBV28	13	CASSFYSNQPQHF
TRBV6-6	16	CASSHTLKAGAVEQYF
TRBV5-5	15	CASAPDRPSSETQYF
TRBV3-1/TRBV3-2	16	CASSLGLAGVTGELFF
TRBV12-3/TRBV12-4	12	CASSLPTGAQHF
TRBV2	17	CASRPNGGFRANYGYTF
TRBV16	13	CASSPQGDGGYTF
TRBV7-9	15	CASSLAPGGRDEAFF
TRBV7-2	13	CASSQNSGEPQHF
TRBV5-5	14	CASSLIPYNSPLHF
TRBV27	11	CASKDRGGYTF
TRBV5-1	14	CASSLEQRIYGYTF
TRBV29-1	12	CSVETRGNEQFF
TRBV4-3	18	CASSQAPGRGGSTDTQYF
TRBV7-9	14	CASSGTDFNQPQHF
TRBV9	14	CASSASGRAYEQYF
TRBV7-6	14	CASSLEPGAYEQYF
TRBV5-6	14	CASSLGQVNSPLHF
TRBV18	15	CAWEGRRSETGELFF
TRBV7-2	13	CASSFGQADTQYF
TRBV19	15	CASSLSAGENYGYTF
TRBV7-2	12	CASSSQGSEAFF
TRBV27	14	CASSLSWVGEKLFF